The 30 T cell receptor beta chains given below trace back to one sample, sequenced in a study of human CD8 memory T cell subsets. TCR beta libraries were made by UMI-labeled 5' RACE. TCRdb processed the 5' RACE reads again and assigns one entry to each CDR3 protein, with no DNA. The sample spans some 3,500 distinct CDR3 sequences; the ten largest clones claim less than 20%. The sample was CD8+ T cells from PBMCs. The receptor source for this set is a human donor in good health.

CDR3 region: CASSVPGRNEQFF. The V and J genes are TRBV9 and TRBJ2-1; the TRBD1 assignment by TCRdb is unverifiable without DNA. CDR1 SGDLS and CDR2 YYNGEE come from the germline V gene. This CDR3 contains 13 residues.

In terms of frequency, this clonotype is medium-sized. The gene calls are TRBV5-6 and TRBJ2-3; the TCRdb call, TRBD2, lacks DNA for checking. Germline V gene sequence: CDR1 SGHDT, CDR2 YYEEEE. The CDR3 runs 17 residues. The CDR3 spells CASSWGTSAATTDTQYF.

According to its frequency, this clonotype is medium-sized (0.01 to 0.1%). The J gene is TRBJ2-4, the V gene TRBV10-1; TCRdb indicates TRBD1, and absent DNA this call remains unverified. The CDR3 runs 12 residues. Germline CDR1 is WNHNN and CDR2 is SYGVQD (reference sequence). The CDR3 spells CASSETGGIQYF.

This CDR3 is CASSLMDHEQFF. The chain uses TRBV12-3 or TRBV12-4 and TRBJ2-1. The CDR3 is 12 amino acids.

This chain links TRBV6-2 or TRBV6-3 with TRBJ2-1; as DNA is missing, the TRBD2 call by TCRdb cannot be tested. This CDR3 is built from 13 residues. The germline V gene encodes CDR1 MNHEY and CDR2 SVGEGT. CDR3 region: CASSTGPWGEQFF.

This clonotype shows up as medium-sized by frequency. The chain couples TRBV28 to TRBJ2-7. In germline, CDR1 is MDHEN, CDR2 SYDVKM. The CDR3 covers 15 residues. The CDR3 here is CASSYRVGVEYEQYF.

By frequency, this clonotype is medium-sized. V gene TRBV7-9 combines with J gene TRBJ2-1. The CDR3 loop spans 12 amino acids. The germline CDR1 and CDR2 sequences are SEHNR and FQNEAQ (reference sequence). This CDR3 is CASRTTDNEQFF.

This clonotype is medium-sized by frequency. J is TRBJ1-5 and V is TRBV7-9. Germline values: CDR1 SEHNR, CDR2 FQNEAQ (reference sequence). The CDR3 has 15 residues. CDR3 protein: CASSLAGTANQPQHF.

This clonotype is classed as medium-sized (0.01 to 0.1%) by frequency. V gene TRBV4-1 combines with J gene TRBJ1-4. From germline, CDR1 is MGHRA and CDR2 YSYEKL. The CDR3 sequence is 16 residues long. The CDR3 sequence: CASSRTLPATNEKLFF.

This clonotype is called medium-sized (0.01 to 0.1%) based on its frequency. The chain carries TRBV2 and TRBJ2-7; there is no DNA to check the TCRdb D call of TRBD2. The CDR3 is 13 amino acids. CDR1 and CDR2 (germline): SNHLY, FYNNEI. CDR3 region: CAMTSVDSYEQYF. The entire variable domain, with the rest obtained from reference TRBV2 and TRBJ2-7, is as follows: EPEVTQTPSHQVTQMGQEVILRCVPISNHLYFYWYRQILGQKVEFLVSFYNNEISEKSEIFDDQFSVERPDGSNFTLKIRSTKLEDSAMYFCAMTSVDSYEQYFGPGTRLTVT.

V usage is TRBV11-2 and J usage is TRBJ2-1; TCRdb gives TRBD2 as the D gene, but with no DNA this cannot be confirmed. Germline CDR1 and CDR2: SGHAT and FQNNGV. This CDR3 spans 16 amino acids. The CDR3 spells CASSDSFSATISEQFF.

The chain is built from TRBV7-9 and TRBJ2-1; TCRdb indicates TRBD2, and absent DNA this call remains unverified. Germline CDR1 SEHNR, CDR2 FQNEAQ (reference sequence). The CDR3 consists of 16 residues. CDR3 protein: CASTPEGLAGYNEQFF.

The rearrangement uses TRBV7-9 and TRBJ1-1. Germline V gene lookup returns CDR1 SEHNR and CDR2 FQNEAQ (reference sequence). The CDR3 loop spans 11 amino acids. The CDR3 here is CASSLWAEAFF.

This clonotype is classed as medium-sized by frequency. The J gene is TRBJ2-7, the V gene TRBV6-2 or TRBV6-3; absent DNA, TCRdb's TRBD2 call cannot be checked. The CDR3 has 14 residues. CDR1 is MNHEY and CDR2 is SVGEGT in the germline V gene. CDR3 region: CASRREIPPYEQYF.

This clonotype is medium-sized by frequency. The V gene is TRBV7-3, the J gene TRBJ2-5; TCRdb outputs TRBD1, but without DNA this stays unchecked. The CDR3 contains 15 residues. The germline V gene encodes CDR1 SGHTA and CDR2 FQGTGA. CDR3: CASSLWAGAQETQYF.

This chain links TRBV6-5 with TRBJ2-3; the D call of TRBD2 rests on TCRdb alone, since no DNA is present to check it. This CDR3 is 13 amino acids long. Germline CDR1 MNHEY, CDR2 SVGAGI. The CDR3 here is CASRWTSGGTQYF.

The rearrangement links TRBV7-2 to TRBJ1-5; no DNA is available, so the TRBD1 call from TCRdb remains unchecked. The CDR3 is 15 amino acids. Germline V gene sequence: CDR1 SGHTA, CDR2 FQGNSA. CDR3 sequence reads: CASSSGWGAYQPQHF.

J is TRBJ2-3 and V is TRBV7-9. Germline CDR1 is SEHNR and CDR2 is FQNEAQ (reference sequence). The CDR3 has 13 residues. The CDR3 loop reads CASSLIRGDTQYF.

V gene TRBV27 combines with J gene TRBJ2-3; without DNA, the TCRdb call of TRBD2 cannot be checked. Germline values: CDR1 MNHEY, CDR2 SMNVEV (reference sequence). This CDR3 spans 17 amino acids. This chain's CDR3 is CASSKTPGTSESDTQYF.

The chain carries TRBV9 and TRBJ2-7; lacking DNA, the TRBD1 call made by TCRdb goes unchecked. There are 15 residues in the CDR3. Germline CDR1 reads SGDLS; CDR2 reads YYNGEE. CDR3 in amino acids: CASSRGRDPTYEQYF.

By frequency, this clonotype registers medium-sized. The chain has TRBV28 and TRBJ2-2; TCRdb returns TRBD1, unconfirmable since there is no DNA. This CDR3 has 13 residues. Per the germline V gene, CDR1 is MDHEN and CDR2 is SYDVKM. CDR3 amino acids: CASSPRMYGELFF.

J is TRBJ2-7 and V is TRBV7-8; TCRdb designates TRBD1, a call that cannot be tested without DNA. This CDR3 has 13 amino acids. Looked up from germline, CDR1 is SGHVS and CDR2 is FQNEAQ. The CDR3 spells CASSLGWGNEQYF.

This clonotype registers medium-sized by frequency. The rearrangement links TRBV4-3 to TRBJ2-1; the D call of TRBD2 rests on TCRdb alone, since no DNA is present to check it. Germline CDR1 LGHNA, CDR2 YSLEER. The CDR3 has 16 amino acids. The CDR3 loop reads CASSQDARLAGNEQFF.

The V gene is TRBV27, the J gene TRBJ1-1; the TCRdb D gene call, TRBD1, has no DNA to confirm it. The V gene's germline CDR1 is MNHEY and CDR2 SMNVEV (reference sequence). CDR3 size: 15 residues. The CDR3 sequence: CATHTLQGPDTEAFF.

The chain links TRBV5-1 to TRBJ2-3. The CDR3 covers 14 residues. The germline gives CDR1 SGHRS, CDR2 YFSETQ. CDR3 region: CASSPFSGQDTQYF. Filled out from reference TRBV5-1 and TRBJ2-3, the complete variable domain reads KAGVTQTPRYLIKTRGQQVTLSCSPISGHRSVSWYQQTPGQGLQFLFEYFSETQRNKGNFPGRFSGRQFSNSRSEMNVSTLELGDSALYLCASSPFSGQDTQYFGPGTRLTVL.

This chain links TRBV9 with TRBJ2-5; TCRdb's D call of TRBD1 is untestable without DNA. CDR1 and CDR2 (germline): SGDLS, YYNGEE. This CDR3 contains 14 residues. CDR3 residues: CASSEGRASETQYF. Full variable domain (remainder filled in from reference TRBV9 and TRBJ2-5): DSGVTQTPKHLITATGQRVTLRCSPRSGDLSVYWYQQSLDQGLQFLIQYYNGEERAKGNILERFSAQQFPDLHSELNLSSLELGDSALYFCASSEGRASETQYFGPGTRLLVL.

V is TRBV12-3 or TRBV12-4 and J is TRBJ2-1; with no DNA, the TCRdb D assignment of TRBD2 cannot be verified. This CDR3 comprises 15 residues. This chain's CDR3 is CASSSPSGKGNEQFF.

By frequency, this clonotype is medium-sized. The rearrangement uses TRBV2 and TRBJ2-7. From germline, CDR1 is SNHLY and CDR2 FYNNEI. The CDR3 contains 12 residues. CDR3 region: CASSSDSYEQYF. The full variable domain, with the rest looked up from reference TRBV2 and TRBJ2-7, is EPEVTQTPSHQVTQMGQEVILRCVPISNHLYFYWYRQILGQKVEFLVSFYNNEISEKSEIFDDQFSVERPDGSNFTLKIRSTKLEDSAMYFCASSSDSYEQYFGPGTRLTVT.

This chain connects TRBV7-9 to TRBJ2-3; TCRdb picks TRBD2, but there is no DNA to check that call. Germline V lookup: CDR1 SEHNR, CDR2 FQNEAQ (reference sequence). This CDR3 spans 19 amino acids. This CDR3 is CASSLPTSGGHLSTDTQYF.

The J gene is TRBJ1-1, the V gene TRBV15. The CDR3 consists of 13 residues. CDR1 is LNHNV, CDR2 YYDKDF, per germline (reference sequence). The CDR3 sequence: CATSRERVEDAFF. Supplemented by reference TRBV15 and TRBJ1-1, the full variable domain reads DAMVIQNPRYQVTQFGKPVTLSCSQTLNHNVMYWYQQKSSQAPKLLFHYYDKDFNNEADTPDNFQSRRPNTSFCFLDIRSPGLGDTAMYLCATSRERVEDAFFGQGTRLTVV.